This TCR beta chain was sequenced for a study of T cell changes during pregnancy in multiple sclerosis. This clone has a single count. The V gene's germline CDR1 is LGHNT and CDR2 FRNRAP. The J segment lost 0 bases and the V segment lost 1 base, leaving 7 bases of the junction unmatched. The CDR3 runs to 18 residues. Assay: immunoSEQ multiplex PCR; the TCRdb copy retains only in-frame clones and omits some. The sample yields about 70,000 clones, around 94% seen once. The sequence derives from a female donor with multiple sclerosis, enrolled in a pregnancy study. Sequencing used peripheral blood, obtained in the third trimester of pregnancy. This chain links TRBV12-5 with TRBJ1-1; 11 nucleotides align to TRBD1. The CDR3 nucleotides read TGTGCTAGTGGTTTGGGGGGACAGGGGGTGGGGATGAACACTGAAGCTTTCTTT. Translated, it gives CASGLGGQGVGMNTEAFF.